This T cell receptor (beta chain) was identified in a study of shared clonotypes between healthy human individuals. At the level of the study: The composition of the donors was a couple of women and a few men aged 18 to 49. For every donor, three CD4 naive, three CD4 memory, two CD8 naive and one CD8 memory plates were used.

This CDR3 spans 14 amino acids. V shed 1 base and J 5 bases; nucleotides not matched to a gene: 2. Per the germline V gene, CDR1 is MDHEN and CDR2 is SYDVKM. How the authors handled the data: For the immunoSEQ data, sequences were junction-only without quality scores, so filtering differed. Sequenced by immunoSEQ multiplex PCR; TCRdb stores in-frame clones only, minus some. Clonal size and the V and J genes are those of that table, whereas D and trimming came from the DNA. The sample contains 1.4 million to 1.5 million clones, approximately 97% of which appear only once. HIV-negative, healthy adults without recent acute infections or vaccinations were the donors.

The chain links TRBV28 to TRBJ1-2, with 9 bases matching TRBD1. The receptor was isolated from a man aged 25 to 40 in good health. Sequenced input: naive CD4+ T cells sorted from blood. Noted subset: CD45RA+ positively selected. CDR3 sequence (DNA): TGTGCCAGCAGTTTATACAGGGGGCAGTATGGCTACACCTTC. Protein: CASSLYRGQYGYTF.